The source of this TCR beta chain is a study of neoadjuvant anti-PD-1 for oral cavity cancer. The wider study: Patients without progression got a fourth dose around day 43. Regarding the study as a whole: Expansion of preexisting intratumoral clones was suggested to aid response.

The V end was cut by 1 base, the J end by 2 bases, with 8 bases between. Looked up from germline, CDR1 is MGHDK and CDR2 is SYGVNS. The CDR3 consists of 14 residues. This table comes from immunoSEQ multiplex PCR, and its TCRdb copy is limited to in-frame clones, with some not included. The sample includes 6,500 to 7,500 clones, over 35% seen only once; the top ten take 20% to 30%. As concerns this clone: Its antigen is as yet unknown.

This receptor was identified in a person aged 40 to 85 with oral cavity squamous cell carcinoma. This rearrangement joins TRBV25-1 to TRBJ1-2; a weak D match, TRBD1 (5 bases). Sequenced material: tumor tissue, taken before nivolumab (anti-PD-1) treatment. In nucleotides, the CDR3 is TGTGCCAGCAGTGAATGGGGCGGGAACTATGGCTACACCTTC. Its protein is CASSEWGGNYGYTF.